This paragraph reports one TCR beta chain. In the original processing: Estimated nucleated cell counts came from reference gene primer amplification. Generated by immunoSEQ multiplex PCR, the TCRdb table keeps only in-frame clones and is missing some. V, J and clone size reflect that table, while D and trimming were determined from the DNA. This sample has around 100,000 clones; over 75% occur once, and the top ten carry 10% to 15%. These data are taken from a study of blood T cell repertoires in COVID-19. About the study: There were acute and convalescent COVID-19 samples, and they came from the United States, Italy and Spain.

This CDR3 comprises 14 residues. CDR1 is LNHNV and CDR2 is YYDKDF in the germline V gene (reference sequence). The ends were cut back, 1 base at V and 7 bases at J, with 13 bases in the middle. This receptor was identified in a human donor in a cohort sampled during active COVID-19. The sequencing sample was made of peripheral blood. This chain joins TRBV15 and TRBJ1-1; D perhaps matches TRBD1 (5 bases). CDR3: CATSRARARNEAFF. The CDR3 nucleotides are TGTGCCACCAGCAGAGCCAGGGCAAGAAATGAAGCTTTCTTT.